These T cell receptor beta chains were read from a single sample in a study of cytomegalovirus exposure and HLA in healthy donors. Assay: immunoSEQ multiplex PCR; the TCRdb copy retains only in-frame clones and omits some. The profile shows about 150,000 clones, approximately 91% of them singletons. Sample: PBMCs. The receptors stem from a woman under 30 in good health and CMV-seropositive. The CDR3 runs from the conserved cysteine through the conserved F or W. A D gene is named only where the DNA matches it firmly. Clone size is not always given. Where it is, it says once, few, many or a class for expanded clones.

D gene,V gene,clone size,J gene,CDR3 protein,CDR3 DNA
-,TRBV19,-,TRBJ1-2,CASSPPGGRRLNYGYTF,TGTGCCAGTAGCCCTCCGGGAGGAAGGAGACTTAACTATGGCTACACCTTC
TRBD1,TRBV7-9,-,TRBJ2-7,CASSSPAGTGNYEQYF,TGTGCCAGCAGCTCACCCGCCGGGACAGGGAACTACGAGCAGTACTTC
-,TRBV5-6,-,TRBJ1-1,CASSLTGNTEAFF,TGTGCCAGCAGCTTGACAGGGAACACTGAAGCTTTCTTT
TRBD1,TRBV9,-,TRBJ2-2,CASSVDTGVETGELFF,TGTGCCAGCAGCGTAGATACAGGGGTAGAAACCGGGGAGCTGTTTTTT
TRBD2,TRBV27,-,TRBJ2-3,CASSFQLAGDTDTQYF,TGTGCCAGCAGTTTTCAGCTAGCGGGAGACACAGATACGCAGTATTTT
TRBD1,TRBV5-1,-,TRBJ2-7,CASSGTGSPYEQYF,TGCGCCAGCAGTGGGACAGGGAGCCCCTACGAGCAGTACTTC
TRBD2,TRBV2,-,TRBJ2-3,CASRGSGSLTDTQYF,TGTGCCAGCAGGGGAAGCGGGAGCTTGACAGATACGCAGTATTTT
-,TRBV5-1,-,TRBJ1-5,CASSLGEAHQPQHF,TGCGCCAGCAGCTTGGGCGAGGCCCACCAGCCCCAGCATTTT
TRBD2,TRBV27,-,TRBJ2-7,CASTRAGANEQYF,TGTGCCAGCACTCGGGCGGGAGCGAACGAGCAGTACTTC
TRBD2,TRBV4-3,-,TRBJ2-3,CASSQSPGLAGPDTQYF,TGCGCCAGCAGTCAAAGCCCTGGACTAGCGGGACCAGATACGCAGTATTTT
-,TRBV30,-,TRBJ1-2,CAWSVDRPNYGYTF,TGTGCCTGGAGTGTGGACAGACCTAACTATGGCTACACCTTC
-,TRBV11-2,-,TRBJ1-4,CASSFGGSVEKLFF,TGTGCCAGCAGCTTTGGGGGGTCGGTTGAAAAACTGTTTTTT
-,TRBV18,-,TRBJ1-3,CASSGGTSGNTIYF,TGTGCCAGCTCGGGGGGGACATCCGGAAACACCATATATTTT
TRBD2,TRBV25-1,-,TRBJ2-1,CASSGSSGSYNEQFF,TGTGCCAGCAGTGGCTCTAGCGGGAGTTACAATGAGCAGTTCTTC
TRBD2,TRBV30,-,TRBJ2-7,CAWSGLAGVGEQYF,TGTGCCTGGAGTGGCCTAGCGGGAGTGGGCGAGCAGTACTTC
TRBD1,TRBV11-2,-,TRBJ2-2,CASSPTGGSSWPGELFF,TGTGCCAGCAGCCCCACAGGGGGGAGTTCCTGGCCCGGGGAGCTGTTTTTT
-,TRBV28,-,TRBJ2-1,CASSLRGITSSYNEQFF,TGTGCCAGCAGTTTGCGGGGAATCACTAGCTCCTACAATGAGCAGTTCTTC
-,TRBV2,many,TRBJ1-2,CASHRINYGYTF,TGTGCCAGCCACAGGATTAACTATGGCTACACCTTC
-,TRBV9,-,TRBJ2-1,CASSSTSLNEQFF,TGTGCCAGCAGCTCGACTAGTCTCAATGAGCAGTTCTTC
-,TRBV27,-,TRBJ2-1,CASSLYPSYNEQFF,TGTGCCAGCAGTTTATATCCTTCCTACAATGAGCAGTTCTTC
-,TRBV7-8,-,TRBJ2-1,CASSSPREQFF,TGTGCCAGCAGCTCCCCCCGTGAGCAGTTCTTC
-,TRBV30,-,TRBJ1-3,CAWSAGNSGNTIYF,TGTGCCTGGAGTGCGGGGAACTCTGGAAACACCATATATTTT
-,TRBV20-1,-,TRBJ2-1,CSARVSSEQFF,TGCAGTGCTAGAGTTTCGAGTGAGCAGTTCTTC
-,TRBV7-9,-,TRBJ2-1,CASSLFEGSQFF,TGTGCCAGCAGCCTGTTCGAGGGATCGCAGTTCTTC
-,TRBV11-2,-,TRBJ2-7,CASSLDLLNEQYF,TGTGCCAGCAGCTTAGATTTGCTAAACGAGCAGTACTTC
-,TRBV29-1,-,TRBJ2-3,CSVVRGSSTDTQYF,TGCAGCGTTGTGCGGGGAAGTAGCACAGATACGCAGTATTTT
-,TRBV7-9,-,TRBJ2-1,CASSPRLVNNEQFF,TGTGCCAGCAGCCCTCGACTTGTAAACAATGAGCAGTTCTTC
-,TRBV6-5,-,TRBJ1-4,CASSYSGKSEKLFF,TGTGCCAGCAGTTACAGTGGCAAGTCCGAAAAACTGTTTTTT
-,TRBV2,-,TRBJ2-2,CAREDSSNTGELFF,TGTGCCAGGGAGGACTCTTCGAACACCGGGGAGCTGTTTTTT
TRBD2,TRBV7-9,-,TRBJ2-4,CASSPSGGRAKNIQYF,TGTGCCAGCAGCCCCTCGGGCGGGAGGGCCAAAAACATTCAGTACTTC
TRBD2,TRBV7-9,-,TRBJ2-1,CASSLASGVINEQFF,TGTGCCAGCAGCTTAGCTAGCGGGGTAATCAATGAGCAGTTCTTC
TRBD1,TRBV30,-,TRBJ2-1,CAWRGTGGEISYNEQFF,TGTGCCTGGAGGGGGACAGGGGGTGAGATCTCCTACAATGAGCAGTTCTTC
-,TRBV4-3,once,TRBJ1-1,CASSPRSGKNTEAFF,TGCGCCAGCAGCCCGAGGAGCGGGAAGAACACTGAAGCTTTCTTT
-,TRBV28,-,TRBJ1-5,CASSAIQGDHQPQHF,TGTGCCAGCAGTGCTATACAGGGCGATCATCAGCCCCAGCATTTT
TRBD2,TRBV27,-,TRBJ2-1,CASSLGTSGGNEQFF,TGTGCCAGCAGTTTAGGGACTAGCGGAGGCAATGAGCAGTTCTTC
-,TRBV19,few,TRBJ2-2,CASSGGPGELFF,TGTGCCAGTAGTGGAGGGCCCGGGGAGCTGTTTTTT
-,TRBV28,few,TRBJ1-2,CASSFGGAYYGYTF,TGTGCCAGCAGTTTCGGGGGGGCATACTATGGCTACACCTTC
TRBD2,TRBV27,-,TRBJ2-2,CARDLAGLNTGELFF,TGTGCCAGGGATCTAGCGGGTCTGAACACCGGGGAGCTGTTTTTT
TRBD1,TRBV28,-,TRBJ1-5,CASSFLDRGLNQPQHF,TGTGCCAGCAGTTTCTTAGACAGGGGGCTGAATCAGCCCCAGCATTTT
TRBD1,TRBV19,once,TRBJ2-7,CASSMVGTGGISYEQYF,TGTGCCAGTAGTATGGTTGGGACAGGGGGCATCTCCTACGAGCAGTACTTC
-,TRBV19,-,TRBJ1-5,CASSIGQGVWPQHF,TGTGCCAGTAGTATTGGGCAGGGTGTCTGGCCCCAGCATTTT
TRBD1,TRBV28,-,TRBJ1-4,CASRGQDNGNEKLFF,TGTGCCAGCAGGGGACAGGATAATGGTAATGAAAAACTGTTTTTT
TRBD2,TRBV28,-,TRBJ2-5,CASSLGTSGTLQETQYF,TGTGCCAGCAGTTTAGGGACTAGCGGGACCTTACAAGAGACCCAGTACTTC
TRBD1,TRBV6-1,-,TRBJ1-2,CASSVRQGADYGYTF,TGTGCCAGCAGTGTCCGACAGGGGGCCGACTATGGCTACACCTTC
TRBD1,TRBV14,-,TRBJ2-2,CASSQDSGQGDTGELFF,TGTGCCAGCAGCCAAGATAGCGGACAGGGCGACACCGGGGAGCTGTTTTTT
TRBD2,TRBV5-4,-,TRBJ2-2,CASWAKFSGPPGELFF,TGTGCCAGCTGGGCTAAGTTTAGCGGGCCACCCGGGGAGCTGTTTTTT
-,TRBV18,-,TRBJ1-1,CASSPATEEAFF,TGTGCCAGCTCACCCGCAACTGAGGAGGCTTTCTTT
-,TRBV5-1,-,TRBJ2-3,CASSMERATDTQYF,TGCGCCAGCAGTATGGAGCGGGCCACAGATACGCAGTATTTT
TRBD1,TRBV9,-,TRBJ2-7,CASSAGTGGFYEQYF,TGTGCCAGCAGCGCAGGGACAGGGGGATTTTACGAGCAGTACTTC
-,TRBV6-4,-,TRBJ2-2,CASSDSETGELFF,TGTGCCAGCAGTGACTCGGAGACCGGGGAGCTGTTTTTT